The present entry profiles one TCR beta chain with its context. Its target is not known. Primers: 60 Vbeta forward and 13 Jbeta reverse. Sequenced by immunoSEQ multiplex PCR; TCRdb stores in-frame clones only, minus some. The sample lists 150,000 to 200,000 clones, about 86% occurring once. The sample comes from a study of cytomegalovirus exposure and HLA in healthy donors. Study-level findings and limits: Most of the TCR beta V segments (in an earlier analysis) were productive either about 90% or about 30% of the time. The study carried out a later analysis of TCR beta sequences. It associated 16,951 of them with specific HLA alleles at a false discovery rate of 0.05.

V was pared by 4 bases and J by 3 bases, with 16 bases between. This CDR3 spans 14 amino acids. CDR1 and CDR2 (germline): GTSNPN, SVGIG (reference sequence). Sequencing was done on a sample of PBMCs. This clonotype was obtained from a man aged 40-55 years in good health and CMV-seropositive. The chain is built from TRBV30 and TRBJ2-7; weak D call: TRBD2 (5 bases). This chain's CDR3 is CAWTPGETLYEQYF. CDR3 coding DNA: TGTGCCTGGACGCCCGGGGAAACCCTCTACGAGCAGTACTTC.